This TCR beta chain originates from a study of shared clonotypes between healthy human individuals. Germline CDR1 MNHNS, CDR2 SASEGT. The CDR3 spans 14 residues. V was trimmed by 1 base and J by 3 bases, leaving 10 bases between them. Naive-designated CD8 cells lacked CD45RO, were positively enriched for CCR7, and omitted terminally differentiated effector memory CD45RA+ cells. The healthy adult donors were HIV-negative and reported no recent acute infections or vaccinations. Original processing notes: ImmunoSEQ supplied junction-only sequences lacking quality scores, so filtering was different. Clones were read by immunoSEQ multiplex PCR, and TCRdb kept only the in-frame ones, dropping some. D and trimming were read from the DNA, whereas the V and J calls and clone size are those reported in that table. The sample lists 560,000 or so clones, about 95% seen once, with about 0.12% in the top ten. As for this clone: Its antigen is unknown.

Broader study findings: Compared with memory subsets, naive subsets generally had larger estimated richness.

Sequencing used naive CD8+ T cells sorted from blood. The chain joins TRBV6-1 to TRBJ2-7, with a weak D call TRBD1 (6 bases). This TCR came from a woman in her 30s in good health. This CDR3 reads CASSEGQVGYEQYF. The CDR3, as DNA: TGTGCCAGCAGTGAAGGACAGGTGGGCTACGAGCAGTACTTC.